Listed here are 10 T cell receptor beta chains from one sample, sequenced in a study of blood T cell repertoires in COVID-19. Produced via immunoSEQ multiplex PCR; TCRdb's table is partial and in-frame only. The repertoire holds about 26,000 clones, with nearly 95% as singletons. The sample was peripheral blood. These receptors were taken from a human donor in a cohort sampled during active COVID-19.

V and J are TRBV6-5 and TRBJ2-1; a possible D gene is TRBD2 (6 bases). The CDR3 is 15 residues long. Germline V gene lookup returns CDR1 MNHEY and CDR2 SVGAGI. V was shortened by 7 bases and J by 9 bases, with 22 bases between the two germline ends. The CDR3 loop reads CASIAPGALPGEQFF. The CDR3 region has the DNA TGTGCCAGCATAGCGCCGGGAGCCCTCCCCGGTGAGCAGTTCTTC.

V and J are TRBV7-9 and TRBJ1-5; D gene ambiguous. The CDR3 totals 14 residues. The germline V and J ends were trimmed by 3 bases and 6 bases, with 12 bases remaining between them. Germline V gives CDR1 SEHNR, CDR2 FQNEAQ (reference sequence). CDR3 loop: CASSFEGGSQPQHF. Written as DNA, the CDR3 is TGTGCCAGCAGCTTTGAGGGTGGGAGTCAGCCCCAGCATTTT.

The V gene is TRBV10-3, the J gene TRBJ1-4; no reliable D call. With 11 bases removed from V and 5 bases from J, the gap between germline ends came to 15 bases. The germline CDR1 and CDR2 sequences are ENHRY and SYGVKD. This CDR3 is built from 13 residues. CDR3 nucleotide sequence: TGTGCCTCGCACACTCAGGAAAATGAAAAACTGTTTTTT. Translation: CASHTQENEKLFF.

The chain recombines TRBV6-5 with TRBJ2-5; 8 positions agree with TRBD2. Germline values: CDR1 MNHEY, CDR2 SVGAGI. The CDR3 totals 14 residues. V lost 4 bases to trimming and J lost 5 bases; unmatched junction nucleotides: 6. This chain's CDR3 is CASSSGGAGETQYF. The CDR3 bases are TGTGCCAGCAGTTCCGGGGGGGCCGGGGAGACCCAGTACTTC.

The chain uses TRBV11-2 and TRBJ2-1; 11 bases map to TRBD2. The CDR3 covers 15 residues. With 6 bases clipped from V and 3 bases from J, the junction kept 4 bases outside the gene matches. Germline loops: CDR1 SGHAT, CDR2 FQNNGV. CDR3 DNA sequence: TGTGCCAGCAGGACTCTAGCGGGAGGCTACAATGAGCAGTTCTTC. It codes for CASRTLAGGYNEQFF.

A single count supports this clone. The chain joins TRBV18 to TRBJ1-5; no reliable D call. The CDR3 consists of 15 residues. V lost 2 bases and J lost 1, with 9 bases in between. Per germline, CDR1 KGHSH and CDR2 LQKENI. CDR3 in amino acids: CASSPGRESNQPQHF. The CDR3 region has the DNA TGTGCCAGCTCACCAGGGAGGGAAAGCAATCAGCCCCAGCATTTT.

The CDR3 bases are TGTGCCAGCAGCCCCTTGGACAGATACACTGAAGCTTTCTTT. Residues: CASSPLDRYTEAFF. The chain is built from TRBV3-1 (or the pseudogene TRBV3-2) and TRBJ1-1; D perhaps matches TRBD1 (6 bases). The CDR3 is 14 residues long. V lost 4 bases, J lost 3 bases, and 12 bases lay in between. Germline V CDR1 and CDR2: LGHDT, YNNKEL (reference sequence).

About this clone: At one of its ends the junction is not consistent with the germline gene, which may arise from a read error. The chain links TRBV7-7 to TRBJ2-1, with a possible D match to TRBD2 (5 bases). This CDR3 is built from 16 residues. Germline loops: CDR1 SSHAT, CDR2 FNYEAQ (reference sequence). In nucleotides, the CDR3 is TGTGCTAGCAGCTTCTCGGCGGGCAGCTCCTACAATGAGCAGTTCTTC. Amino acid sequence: CASSFSAGSSYNEQFF.

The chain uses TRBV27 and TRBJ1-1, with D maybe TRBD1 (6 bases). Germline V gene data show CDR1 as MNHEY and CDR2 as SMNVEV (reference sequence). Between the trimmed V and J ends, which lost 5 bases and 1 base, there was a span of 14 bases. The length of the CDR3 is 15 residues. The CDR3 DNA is TGTGCCAGCAGTCTCCAGGGGCACGCGAACACTGAAGCTTTCTTT. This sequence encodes CASSLQGHANTEAFF.

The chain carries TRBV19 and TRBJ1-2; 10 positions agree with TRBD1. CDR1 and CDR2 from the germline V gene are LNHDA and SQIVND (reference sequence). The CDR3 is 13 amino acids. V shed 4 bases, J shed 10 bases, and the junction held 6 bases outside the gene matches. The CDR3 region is CASSKDRGYDYTF. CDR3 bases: TGTGCCAGTAGTAAGGACAGGGGGTACGACTACACCTTC.